The T cell receptor (beta chain) described here comes from a study of CD8 T cells in Susac syndrome. Study overall: Patients with Susac syndrome were, at the time of blood collection, therapy-naive, maintained on corticosteroids, or maintained on intravenous immunoglobulin alone.

This CDR3 contains 13 residues. Germline V gene lookup returns CDR1 SGHTA and CDR2 FQGNSA. V gave up 3 bases and J gave up 2 bases, with 7 bases separating them. Overall study results and limits: The study's TCR sequencing and HLA analysis drew on a certain number of individuals. That number was acknowledged as relatively small.

After extraction with the RNeasy kit, about 0.5 to 1 ug of the RNA was reverse transcribed using random hexamers. The authors amplified TCR beta CDR3 across 54 Vbeta and 13 Jbeta using immunoSEQ multiplex PCR. Each CDR3 protein is one row after TCRdb ran MiXCR on the immunoSEQ multiplex PCR reads. The sample contains about 180,000 distinct CDR3 sequences, about 93% of which appear only once. A remark on this clonotype: The antigen remains unidentified.

TEMRA cells were FACS-enriched and CD8+ and CD4+ T cells negatively isolated. V is TRBV7-2 and J is TRBJ2-5; D not certain. This TCR was recovered from a human donor with Susac syndrome. Sequencing input: CD4+ T cells from PBMCs. This chain's CDR3 is CASSFQVQETQYF. For the CDR3, the DNA is TGTGCCAGCAGCTTTCAGGTACAAGAGACCCAGTACTTC.